A single sample is the source of the 5 T cell receptor beta chains below, sequenced in a study of T cell repertoires in cytomegalovirus infection. TCRdb re-called the reads through MiXCR, storing one row per CDR3 protein. Among 230,000 or so distinct CDR3 sequences listed, more than 15% were seen once. Sequenced: CD8+ T cells from PBMCs. The receptors come from a human donor in good health (CMV status not recorded). Some clones in this sample may be carry-over from other donors' samples.

This chain uses TRBV29-1 with TRBJ1-5; no clear D. The CDR3 runs to 12 residues. CDR1 is SQVTM and CDR2 is ANQGSEA in the germline V gene. The ends were cut back, 4 bases at V and 6 bases at J, with 10 bases in the middle. CDR3 DNA sequence: TGCAGCGTTGCTCCGCCCGGTCAGCCCCAGCATTTT. Translating gives CSVAPPGQPQHF.

This chain links TRBV20-1 with TRBJ1-5; the D is unclear. The germline V and J ends were trimmed by 0 bases and 3 bases, with 12 bases remaining between them. Germline CDR1 reads DFQATT; CDR2 reads SNEGSKA (reference sequence). The CDR3 runs to 15 residues. CDR3 region: CSARDQEGPNQPQHF. Here the CDR3 DNA reads TGCAGTGCTAGAGACCAGGAGGGTCCCAATCAGCCCCAGCATTTT.

This clonotype was seen a few times. This chain links TRBV20-1 with TRBJ2-3; TRBD2 aligns across 13 bases. V shed 5 bases and J 4 bases; nucleotides not matched to a gene: 15. Germline CDR1 DFQATT, CDR2 SNEGSKA (reference sequence). The CDR3 spans 18 residues. The CDR3 spells CSARGGTSGDPPPDTQYF. DNA for the CDR3: TGCAGTGCTCGGGGAGGGACTAGCGGGGACCCGCCCCCAGATACGCAGTATTTT.

In this sample, this clonotype turned up many times. The chain has TRBV2 and TRBJ2-2, with D perhaps matching TRBD1 (5 bases). CDR3 length: 20 residues. Germline V gene data show CDR1 as SNHLY and CDR2 as FYNNEI. V lost 2 bases and J lost 0, with 22 bases in between. The CDR3 reads CASSERVFPFGHPNTGELFF. The CDR3 region has the DNA TGTGCCAGCAGTGAACGGGTCTTTCCGTTCGGACACCCGAACACCGGGGAGCTGTTTTTT.

This clonotype was picked up many times. V is TRBV7-9 and J is TRBJ2-3; D may be TRBD1 (5 bases). The CDR3 sequence is 16 residues long. Germline CDR1 SEHNR, CDR2 FQNEAQ (reference sequence). Trimming removed 3 bases from V and 2 bases from J, with 15 bases in between. CDR3 residues: CASSLMTVLNTDTQYF. DNA of the CDR3: TGTGCCAGCAGCTTGATGACAGTCCTCAACACAGATACGCAGTATTTT.